A single sample is the source of the 28 T cell receptor beta chains below, sequenced in a study of blood T cell repertoires in COVID-19 (dated by TCRdb to 2020 to 2022). Libraries were built with the immunoSEQ multiplex PCR assay. Sourced from immuneACCESS, this table was stored by TCRdb with only in-frame sequences that have V and J called. A share of the clones is absent; for the studies checked, an unresolved V gene accounts for under half, and the remainder has no known explanation. A total of 100,000 to 150,000 clones appear in this sample, 85% of them only once. The top ten clonotypes cover roughly 30% of the sample. Sample: peripheral blood. These receptors were obtained from an elderly woman with acute or convalescent COVID-19.

This chain uses TRBV5-1 with TRBJ2-5, with a possible D match to TRBD2 (5 bases). CDR1 and CDR2 (germline): SGHRS, YFSETQ. Trimming took off 5 bases at V and 5 bases at J, with 19 bases between the two ends. There are 15 residues in the CDR3. The DNA of the CDR3 is TGCGCCAGCAGTTCTAGTCCCGGGAATCTGGAGACCCAGTACTTC. Amino acids: CASSSSPGNLETQYF.

A single count supports this clone. The chain is built from TRBV7-3 and TRBJ2-2; 9 bases match TRBD1. The CDR3 has 15 amino acids. The V gene's germline CDR1 is SGHTA and CDR2 FQGTGA. The trim removed 5 bases at V and 5 bases at J, leaving 6 bases unmatched. The CDR3 spells CASSPQGAGTGELFF. The CDR3 DNA is TGTGCCAGCAGCCCACAGGGGGCAGGGACCGGGGAGCTGTTTTTT.

The V gene is TRBV5-8, the J gene TRBJ2-5; the match to TRBD1 covers 7 bases. After removal of 5 bases from V and 2 bases from J, the junction contained 15 bases not matched to a gene. In germline, CDR1 is SGHTS, CDR2 YDEGEE. The CDR3 is 17 residues long. CDR3 amino acids: CASSSSPTGALQETQYF. In DNA form, the CDR3 reads TGTGCCAGCAGTTCTAGCCCCACAGGGGCGCTACAAGAGACCCAGTACTTC.

This chain joins TRBV6-5 and TRBJ1-4, with TRBD1 matching 8 bases. After removal of 5 bases from V and 10 bases from J, the junction contained 9 bases not matched to a gene. CDR3 length: 14 amino acids. Per the germline V gene, CDR1 is MNHEY and CDR2 is SVGAGI. CDR3 region: CASSPQDRVGKLFF. CDR3 DNA: TGTGCCAGCAGTCCACAGGACAGGGTGGGAAAACTGTTTTTT.

This clone was observed a handful of times. This chain joins TRBV14 and TRBJ2-2; TRBD1 might be the D (6 bases). Germline V lookup: CDR1 SGHDN, CDR2 FVKESK. This CDR3 is 14 amino acids long. The V end was cut by 2 bases, the J end by 3 bases, with 7 bases between. CDR3 in DNA: TGTGCCAGCAGCCAAAGGACAGACACCGGGGAGCTGTTTTTT. Translating it yields CASSQRTDTGELFF.

The CDR3, as DNA: TGTGCCAGCAGTCTGGGACAGTCCTACGAGCAGTACGTC. Translating gives CASSLGQSYEQYV. The rearrangement uses TRBV28 and TRBJ2-7; TRBD1 aligns across 7 bases. V shed 5 bases and J 1 base; nucleotides not matched to a gene: 2. This CDR3 has 13 residues. Germline CDR1 reads MDHEN; CDR2 reads SYDVKM.

This chain connects TRBV4-1 to TRBJ1-1; D not certain. This CDR3 is 14 amino acids long. V was pared by 6 bases and J by 1 base, with 12 bases between. In germline, CDR1 is MGHRA, CDR2 YSYEKL. The CDR3: CASRIPRENTEAFF. In nucleotides, the CDR3 is TGCGCCAGCAGAATACCCCGGGAGAACACTGAAGCTTTCTTT.

The chain links TRBV7-2 to TRBJ1-4, with D perhaps TRBD1 (5 bases). The CDR3 loop spans 14 amino acids. Germline V gene sequence: CDR1 SGHTA, CDR2 FQGNSA. Trimming pared 5 bases from V and 1 base from J, leaving 8 bases between. The CDR3 is CASSPQGTNEKLFF. DNA of the CDR3: TGTGCCAGCAGCCCCCAGGGAACTAATGAAAAACTGTTTTTT.

The chain recombines TRBV18 with TRBJ1-3; D gene unclear. This CDR3 is 15 amino acids long. From germline, CDR1 is KGHSH and CDR2 LQKENI. The V gene lost 5 bases and the J gene lost 0 bases, with 11 bases spanning the gap. CDR3 loop: CASSAPGSSGNTIYF. DNA of the CDR3: TGTGCCAGCTCAGCCCCCGGGAGCTCTGGAAACACCATATATTTT. Together with reference TRBV18 and TRBJ1-3, the CDR3 gives the full variable domain: NAGVMQNPRHLVRRRGQEARLRCSPMKGHSHVYWYRQLPEEGLKFMVYLQKENIIDESGMPKERFSAEFPKEGPSILRIQQVVRGDSAAYFCASSAPGSSGNTIYFGEGSWLTVV.

The V gene is TRBV19, the J gene TRBJ1-1; no reliable D call. There are 14 residues in the CDR3. Trimming left V 1 base short and J 4 bases short, with 10 bases between. The germline CDR1 and CDR2 sequences are LNHDA and SQIVND (reference sequence). CDR3 nucleotides: TGTGCCAGTAGTATAGGGAGGGCGGCCACTGAAGCTTTCTTT. Its translation is CASSIGRAATEAFF.

The CDR3 DNA sequence: TGTGCCAGCAGTTACGAGCGGGGGGGGGTCCAAGAGACCCAGTACTTC. Translation: CASSYERGGVQETQYF. The chain carries TRBV6-2 or TRBV6-3 and TRBJ2-5; the match to TRBD2 covers 10 bases. The CDR3 spans 16 residues. From germline, CDR1 is MNHEY and CDR2 SVGEGT. The junction had 4 bases not matched to a gene; V was cut back by 2 bases and J by 1 base.

The chain combines TRBV9 with TRBJ2-5; TRBD2 agrees at 8 bases. V lost 2 bases, J lost 4 bases, and 1 base stayed unmatched. Germline V gene sequence: CDR1 SGDLS, CDR2 YYNGEE. The CDR3 spans 13 residues. As DNA, the CDR3 is TGTGCCAGCAGCGTCGCGGGAGGAGAGACCCAGTACTTC. Translation gives CASSVAGGETQYF. Together with reference TRBV9 and TRBJ2-5, the CDR3 gives the full variable domain: DSGVTQTPKHLITATGQRVTLRCSPRSGDLSVYWYQQSLDQGLQFLIQYYNGEERAKGNILERFSAQQFPDLHSELNLSSLELGDSALYFCASSVAGGETQYFGPGTRLLVL.

In its sample, this clone was seen a few times. This chain links TRBV2 with TRBJ1-1, with D perhaps matching TRBD1 (6 bases). Germline-derived CDR1 and CDR2 are SNHLY and FYNNEI. With 10 bases removed from V and 1 base from J, the gap between germline ends came to 7 bases. This CDR3 has 11 amino acids. CDR3 residues: CATGENTEAFF. The DNA of the CDR3 is TGTGCCACAGGGGAGAACACTGAAGCTTTCTTT.

This rearrangement joins TRBV11-2 to TRBJ1-1; D possibly corresponds to TRBD1 (6 bases). V was clipped by 3 bases and J by 3 bases, with 8 bases between them. The CDR3 loop spans 13 amino acids. The germline V gene encodes CDR1 SGHAT and CDR2 FQNNGV. CDR3 sequence: CASSFEGDTEAFF. For the CDR3, the DNA is TGTGCCAGCAGCTTTGAGGGGGACACTGAAGCTTTCTTT.

This clone has just one count. V is TRBV3-1 (or the pseudogene TRBV3-2) and J is TRBJ2-5, with TRBD1 matching over 9 bases. With 2 bases clipped from V and 4 bases from J, the junction kept 8 bases outside the gene matches. The length of the CDR3 is 16 residues. Germline CDR1 is LGHDT and CDR2 is YNNKEL (reference sequence). CDR3 sequence (DNA): TGTGCCAGCAGCCAACTGGGACAGGGAATACGAGAGACCCAGTACTTC. Protein product: CASSQLGQGIRETQYF.

The rearrangement links TRBV3-1 (or the pseudogene TRBV3-2) to TRBJ2-3, with D possibly matching TRBD2 (7 bases). The CDR3 extends over 15 amino acids. CDR1 LGHDT and CDR2 YNNKEL come from the germline V gene (reference sequence). Trimming stripped 0 bases from V and 7 bases from J, with 14 bases between. In DNA form, the CDR3 reads TGTGCCAGCAGCCAAGATACGCGGGGGCTGTATACGCAGTATTTT. Translating gives CASSQDTRGLYTQYF.

This chain connects TRBV5-1 to TRBJ1-4; 8 positions agree with TRBD1. There are 17 residues in the CDR3. Germline lookup yields CDR1 SGHRS and CDR2 YFSETQ. The ends lost 4 bases at V and 7 bases at J; junction bases unmatched: 15. The CDR3 sequence is CASSILGGRTGPEKLFF. CDR3 DNA sequence: TGCGCCAGCAGCATACTCGGGGGGCGGACAGGGCCTGAAAAACTGTTTTTT.

Notes on this clone: Distinct nucleotide sequences in the sample also encode this CDR3. The chain is built from TRBV7-3 and TRBJ2-1; 11 nucleotides match TRBD2. CDR1 is SGHTA, CDR2 FQGTGA, per germline. Unmatched junction bases numbered 4, after V lost 5 bases and J lost 4 bases. The CDR3 runs 15 residues. CDR3 region: CASSLTSGGYNEQFF. The CDR3 bases are TGTGCCAGCAGCCTCACTAGCGGGGGATACAATGAGCAGTTCTTC.

V usage is TRBV5-1 and J usage is TRBJ1-4, with a possible D match to TRBD1 (5 bases). The CDR3 has 14 residues. The germline V gene encodes CDR1 SGHRS and CDR2 YFSETQ. V shed 4 bases and J shed 3 bases, with 10 bases lying between them. The chain's CDR3 is CASSIGHPNEKLFF. CDR3 sequence (DNA): TGCGCCAGCAGCATAGGACACCCTAATGAAAAACTGTTTTTT. The whole variable domain, remainder taken from reference TRBV5-1 and TRBJ1-4, is KAGVTQTPRYLIKTRGQQVTLSCSPISGHRSVSWYQQTPGQGLQFLFEYFSETQRNKGNFPGRFSGRQFSNSRSEMNVSTLELGDSALYLCASSIGHPNEKLFFGSGTQLSVL.

This clone was observed a single time. This chain connects TRBV6-4 to TRBJ2-2, with TRBD1 matching 7 bases. CDR1 and CDR2 from the germline V gene are MRHNA and SNTAGT. The length of the CDR3 is 15 residues. V was pared by 5 bases and J by 0 bases, with 3 bases of the junction left unmatched. This CDR3 is CASSPDRANTGELFF. CDR3 nucleotides: TGTGCCAGCAGTCCCGACAGGGCGAACACCGGGGAGCTGTTTTTT.

The V call is TRBV11-2, the J call TRBJ1-2, with 7 positions matching TRBD1. The V gene end was trimmed by 3 bases and the J gene end by 7 bases; junction bases not matched to a gene: 11. CDR1 and CDR2 (germline): SGHAT, FQNNGV. CDR3 length: 15 amino acids. The CDR3 DNA reads TGTGCCAGCAGCTTTCCGGGACAGCGCCTCGGTGGCTACACCTTC. Translation gives CASSFPGQRLGGYTF.

This sequence joins TRBV3-1 (or the pseudogene TRBV3-2) and TRBJ2-3; tentatively, D is TRBD2 (6 bases). The V gene lost 2 bases and the J gene lost 6 bases, with 15 bases spanning the gap. This CDR3 spans 15 amino acids. Germline V gives CDR1 LGHDT, CDR2 YNNKEL (reference sequence). The CDR3 spells CASSQCPDRGDTQYF. DNA of the CDR3: TGTGCCAGCAGCCAATGTCCCGACCGGGGGGATACGCAGTATTTT.

This chain uses TRBV3-1 (or the pseudogene TRBV3-2) with TRBJ2-3, with D perhaps matching TRBD1 (5 bases). This CDR3 contains 15 residues. Germline CDR1 reads LGHDT; CDR2 reads YNNKEL (reference sequence). The V and J ends lost 1 base and 3 bases respectively, with 11 bases between them. DNA for the CDR3: TGTGCCAGCAGCCAAGTTAGGGGAACAACAGATACGCAGTATTTT. It specifies CASSQVRGTTDTQYF.

The gene calls are TRBV28 and TRBJ1-5; D remains ambiguous. The CDR3 is 16 amino acids. In germline, CDR1 is MDHEN, CDR2 SYDVKM. V was pared by 5 bases and J by 0 bases, with 14 bases between. DNA for the CDR3: TGTGCCAGCAGTCTAAAGAGTTTCTATAGCAATCAGCCCCAGCATTTT. Protein product: CASSLKSFYSNQPQHF.

The chain employs TRBV29-1 and TRBJ1-1; TRBD1 agrees at 9 bases. CDR3 length: 13 residues. Germline-derived CDR1 and CDR2 are SQVTM and ANQGSEA. V shed 7 bases, J shed 4 bases, and the junction held 7 bases outside the gene matches. CDR3 sequence: CSAGTGLVTEAFF. The DNA for the CDR3 is TGCAGCGCAGGGACAGGGCTTGTCACTGAAGCTTTCTTT.

The rearrangement joins TRBV2 to TRBJ1-5, with a tentative D call TRBD1 (5 bases). The germline V gene encodes CDR1 SNHLY and CDR2 FYNNEI. V was shortened by 2 bases and J by 7 bases, with 12 bases between the two germline ends. CDR3 length: 14 residues. CDR3 sequence reads: CASSERQLQQPQHF. The CDR3 DNA sequence: TGTGCCAGCAGTGAAAGACAGCTCCAACAGCCCCAGCATTTT.

This chain uses TRBV27 with TRBJ2-1; 11 bases line up with TRBD1. The CDR3 runs 15 residues. J was trimmed by 4 bases and V by 4 bases; bases with no gene match: 3. Germline CDR1 MNHEY, CDR2 SMNVEV (reference sequence). The CDR3, as DNA: TGTGCCAGCAGTTCGGACAGGGGGCTATACAATGAGCAGTTCTTC. Translation gives CASSSDRGLYNEQFF.

V is TRBV29-1 and J is TRBJ1-2; D unclear. V was trimmed by 4 bases and J by 11 bases, leaving 14 bases between them. Germline V gives CDR1 SQVTM, CDR2 ANQGSEA. This CDR3 comprises 11 residues. The CDR3 region has the DNA TGCAGCGTTGGCGGGTCCGCGAGGTACACCTTC. Residues: CSVGGSARYTF.